This T cell receptor beta chain is from a study of T-cell reconstitution after alpha-beta-depleted transplantation in children. Study-wide results and caveats: T-cell numbers and diversity one year post-transplant derived largely from freshly generated T cells.

Unique molecular identifiers were used to barcode this TCRbeta library. One entry per CDR3 protein, called by TCRdb with MiXCR from the PCR reads. The data contain almost 250,000 distinct CDR3 sequences, over 20% of them seen just once; the ten biggest clones take up about 2.5%. This clonotype came up many times. Its antigen is currently unknown. The TCR sequence derives from a girl aged 2-10 years with Fanconi anemia, due to receive a stem cell transplant. The sample here was PBMCs, taken before TCRalphabeta/CD19-depleted stem cell transplant.

CDR3 residues: CASSLELGDYEQYF. The CDR3 DNA reads TGTGCCAGCAGCTTAGAGTTGGGGGACTACGAGCAGTACTTC. The chain uses TRBV7-9 and TRBJ2-7; D tentatively reads TRBD1 or TRBD2 (5 bases each). The germline gives CDR1 SEHNR, CDR2 FQNEAQ (reference sequence). The CDR3 loop spans 14 amino acids. Trimming removed 1 base from V and 3 bases from J, with 10 bases in between. The entire variable domain, with the rest obtained from reference TRBV7-9 and TRBJ2-7, is as follows: DTGVSQNPRHKITKRGQNVTFRCDPISEHNRLYWYRQTLGQGPEFLTYFQNEAQLEKSRLLSDRFSAERPKGSFSTLEIQRTEQGDSAMYLCASSLELGDYEQYFGPGTRLTVT.